The next 13 T cell receptor beta chains were all read from a single sample in a study of blood T cell repertoires in COVID-19. Profiled with immunoSEQ multiplex PCR; TCRdb holds only in-frame clones, not every one. The sample lists 55,000 to 75,000 clones, roughly 81% seen once, with 9.2% in the top ten. Sequencing was carried out using peripheral blood. Receptors were obtained from a human donor in a cohort sampled during active COVID-19.

The chain uses TRBV28 and TRBJ1-1; D gene unclear. Between the trimmed V and J ends, which lost 6 bases and 3 bases, there was a span of 11 bases. Germline CDR1 is MDHEN and CDR2 is SYDVKM. CDR3 length equals 13 residues. The CDR3 region is CASSQTPDTEAFF. In nucleotides, the CDR3 is TGTGCCAGCAGCCAGACACCGGACACTGAAGCTTTCTTT.

This sequence joins TRBV6-1 and TRBJ1-1, with 9 nucleotides matching TRBD1. This CDR3 contains 13 residues. The germline gives CDR1 MNHNS, CDR2 SASEGT. The V and J ends lost 6 bases and 6 bases, in that order; junction bases with no gene match: 5. CDR3 sequence reads: CASRTGQGPEAFF. For the CDR3, the DNA is TGTGCCAGCAGAACGGGACAGGGTCCTGAAGCTTTCTTT.

The chain employs TRBV28 and TRBJ2-5, with D unclear. With 6 bases removed from V and 3 bases from J, the gap between germline ends came to 23 bases. Per germline, CDR1 MDHEN and CDR2 SYDVKM. This CDR3 has 17 residues. CDR3 region: CASRPPDLRDGEETQYF. For the CDR3, the DNA is TGTGCCAGCAGACCCCCAGACCTCCGAGACGGAGAAGAGACCCAGTACTTC.

This clone is a singleton in its sample. V and J are TRBV9 and TRBJ2-1, with TRBD2 matching over 7 bases. Germline CDR1 is SGDLS and CDR2 is YYNGEE. The V and J ends lost 0 bases and 8 bases, in that order; junction bases with no gene match: 8. CDR3 length: 15 residues. Here the CDR3 reads CASSVGGGSVDEQFF. CDR3 DNA sequence: TGTGCCAGCAGCGTAGGGGGCGGGAGCGTAGATGAGCAGTTCTTC.

V usage is TRBV7-8 and J usage is TRBJ2-5; 9 nucleotides match TRBD2. The J segment lost 5 bases and the V segment lost 3 bases, leaving 13 bases of the junction unmatched. This CDR3 contains 17 residues. CDR1 is SGHVS, CDR2 FQNEAQ, per germline. In DNA, the CDR3 is TGTGCCAGCAGCTTTAGCCCAGTAGCGGGAGATGGGGAGACCCAGTACTTC. It translates to CASSFSPVAGDGETQYF.

This sequence joins TRBV10-3 and TRBJ1-1, with no clear D. V lost 6 bases, J lost 4 bases, and 24 bases lay in between. The CDR3 spans 17 residues. CDR1 is ENHRY, CDR2 SYGVKD, per germline. The CDR3 DNA sequence: TGTGCCATCAGCCACCCGCGAAGTAGGGTGGAGGGCACTGAAGCTTTCTTT. Its protein product is CAISHPRSRVEGTEAFF.

The CDR3: CASSITGGWMSGYTF. CDR3 bases: TGTGCCAGCAGCATCACAGGGGGTTGGATGAGTGGCTACACCTTC. This chain joins TRBV28 and TRBJ1-2, with 8 bases fitting TRBD1. This CDR3 spans 15 amino acids. The germline V gene encodes CDR1 MDHEN and CDR2 SYDVKM. J lost 7 bases, V lost 6 bases, and 13 bases had no gene match.

This clone was recorded only once. The chain joins TRBV27 to TRBJ1-6, with D maybe TRBD1 (5 bases). Trimming cost V 5 bases and J 7 bases, with 15 bases left between them. CDR1 and CDR2 (germline): MNHEY, SMNVEV (reference sequence). CDR3 length equals 15 residues. The CDR3 loop reads CASSGGRGGNSPLHF. In DNA form, the CDR3 reads TGTGCCAGCAGTGGCGGTAGGGGTGGGAATTCACCCCTCCACTTT.

This chain uses TRBV7-2 with TRBJ2-3; TRBD2 aligns across 7 bases. V lost 5 bases, J lost 1 base, and 6 bases stayed unmatched. Looked up from germline, CDR1 is SGHTA and CDR2 is FQGNSA. The CDR3 has 15 residues. The CDR3 nucleotides read TGTGCCAGCAGCACCTGGACTAGTCGCACAGATACGCAGTATTTT. Translating it yields CASSTWTSRTDTQYF.

This rearrangement joins TRBV28 to TRBJ1-2; D perhaps matches TRBD1 (5 bases). The CDR3 spans 13 residues. Germline lookup yields CDR1 MDHEN and CDR2 SYDVKM. The V end lost 3 bases, the J end lost 6 bases, and 11 bases lay between the germline ends. The DNA for the CDR3 is TGTGCCAGCAGTTTCCCCGGGGGTAATGGCTACACCTTC. Its translation: CASSFPGGNGYTF.

This clone was seen a few times. The chain employs TRBV7-8 and TRBJ1-4; D is unclear. CDR1 SGHVS and CDR2 FQNEAQ come from the germline V gene. The CDR3 length is 12 residues. V lost 1 base and J 11 bases, leaving 8 bases between the germline ends. The CDR3 loop reads CASSLDGDKLFF. For the CDR3, the DNA is TGTGCCAGCAGCTTAGACGGTGATAAACTGTTTTTT.

This clone was picked up one time. The chain carries TRBV7-9 and TRBJ1-4, with D perhaps TRBD1 (6 bases). Trimming took off 2 bases at V and 8 bases at J, with 9 bases between the two ends. Germline V gene lookup returns CDR1 SEHNR and CDR2 FQNEAQ (reference sequence). The CDR3 runs 13 residues. CDR3 sequence: CASSLYGGEKLFF. In nucleotides, the CDR3 is TGTGCCAGCAGCTTATATGGGGGCGAAAAACTGTTTTTT.

The rearrangement links TRBV27 to TRBJ2-1; D is ambiguous. Germline V gives CDR1 MNHEY, CDR2 SMNVEV (reference sequence). CDR3 length: 12 amino acids. Trimming pared 3 bases from V and 8 bases from J, leaving 8 bases between. As DNA, the CDR3 is TGTGCCAGCAGTTTCCCGCAGGATGAGCAGTTCTTC. Translating gives CASSFPQDEQFF.